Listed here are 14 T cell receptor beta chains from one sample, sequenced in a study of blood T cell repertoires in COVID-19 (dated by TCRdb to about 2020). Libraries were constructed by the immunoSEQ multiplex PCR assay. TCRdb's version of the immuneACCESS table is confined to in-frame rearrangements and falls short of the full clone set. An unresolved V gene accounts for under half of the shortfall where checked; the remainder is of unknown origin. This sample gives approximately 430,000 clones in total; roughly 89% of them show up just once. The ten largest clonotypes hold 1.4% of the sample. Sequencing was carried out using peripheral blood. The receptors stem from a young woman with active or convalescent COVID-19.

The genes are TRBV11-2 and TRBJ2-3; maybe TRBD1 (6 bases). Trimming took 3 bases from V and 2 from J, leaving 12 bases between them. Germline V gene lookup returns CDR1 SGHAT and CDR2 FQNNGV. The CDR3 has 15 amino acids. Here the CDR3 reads CASSLDGTFTDTQYF. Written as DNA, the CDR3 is TGTGCCAGCAGCTTGGATGGGACATTCACAGATACGCAGTATTTT.

The CDR3 sequence: CAISEEWSYEQYF. The CDR3 DNA reads as TGTGCCATCAGTGAAGAGTGGTCCTACGAGCAGTACTTC. The chain has TRBV10-3 and TRBJ2-7; no reliable D call. Germline V gene lookup returns CDR1 ENHRY and CDR2 SYGVKD. This CDR3 comprises 13 residues. The V end lost 3 bases, the J end lost 1 base, and 7 bases lay between the germline ends.

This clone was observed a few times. In nucleotides, the CDR3 is TGTGCCAGCAGTTCCCAGGCGAGTTCTGGCGAGCAGTACTTC. Protein product: CASSSQASSGEQYF. The chain recombines TRBV6-6 with TRBJ2-7; D remains unclear. CDR1 and CDR2 from the germline V gene are MNHNY and SVGAGI (reference sequence). The CDR3 totals 14 residues. Trimming pared 4 bases from V and 6 bases from J, leaving 16 bases between.

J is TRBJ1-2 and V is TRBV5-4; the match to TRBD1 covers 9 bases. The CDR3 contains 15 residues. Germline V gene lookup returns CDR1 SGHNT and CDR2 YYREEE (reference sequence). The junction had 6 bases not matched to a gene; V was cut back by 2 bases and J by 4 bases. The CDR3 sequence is CASSFRDRAIYGYTF. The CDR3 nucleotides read TGTGCCAGCAGCTTTCGGGACAGGGCAATCTATGGCTACACCTTC.

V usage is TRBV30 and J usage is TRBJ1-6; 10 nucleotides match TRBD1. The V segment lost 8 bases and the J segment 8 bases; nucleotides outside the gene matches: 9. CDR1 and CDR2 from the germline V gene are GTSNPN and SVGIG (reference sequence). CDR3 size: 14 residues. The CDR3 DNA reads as TGTGCCAGGTCCGGACAGGGGGATCATTCACCCCTCCACTTT. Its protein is CARSGQGDHSPLHF. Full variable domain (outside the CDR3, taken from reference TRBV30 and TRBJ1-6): SQTIHQWPATLVQPVGSPLSLECTVEGTSNPNLYWYRQAAGRGLQLLFYSVGIGQISSEVPQNLSASRPQDRQFILSSKKLLLSDSGFYLCARSGQGDHSPLHFGNGTRLTVT.

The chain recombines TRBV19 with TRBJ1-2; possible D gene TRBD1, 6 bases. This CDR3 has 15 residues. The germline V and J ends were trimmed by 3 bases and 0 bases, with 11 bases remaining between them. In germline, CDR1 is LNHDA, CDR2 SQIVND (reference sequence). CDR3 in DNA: TGTGCCAGTAGTATGCAGGACAGCACTAACTATGGCTACACCTTC. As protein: CASSMQDSTNYGYTF.

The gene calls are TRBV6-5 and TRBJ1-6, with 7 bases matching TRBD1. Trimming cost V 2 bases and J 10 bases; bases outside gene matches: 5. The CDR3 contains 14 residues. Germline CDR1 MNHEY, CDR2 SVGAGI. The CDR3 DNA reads TGTGCCAGCAGTTACGACAGGGTAGAGTCACCCCTCCACTTT. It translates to CASSYDRVESPLHF.

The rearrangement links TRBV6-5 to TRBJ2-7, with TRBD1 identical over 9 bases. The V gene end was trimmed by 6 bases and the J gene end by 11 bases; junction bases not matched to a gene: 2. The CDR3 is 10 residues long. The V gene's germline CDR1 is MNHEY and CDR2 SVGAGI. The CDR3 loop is CASRQGAEYF. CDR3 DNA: TGTGCCAGCAGACAGGGGGCGGAGTACTTC.

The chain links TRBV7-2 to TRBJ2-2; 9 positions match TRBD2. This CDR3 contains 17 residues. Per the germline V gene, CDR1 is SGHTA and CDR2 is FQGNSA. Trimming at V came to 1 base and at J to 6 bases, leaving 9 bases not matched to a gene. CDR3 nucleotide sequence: TGTGCCAGCAGCTTAGATTTACTCGCGGGAGGGCCCGGGGAGCTGTTTTTT. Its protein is CASSLDLLAGGPGELFF.

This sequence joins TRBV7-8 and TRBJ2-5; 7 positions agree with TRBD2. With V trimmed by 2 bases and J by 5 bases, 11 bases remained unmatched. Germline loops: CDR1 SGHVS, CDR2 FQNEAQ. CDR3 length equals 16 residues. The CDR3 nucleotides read TGTGCCAGCAGCTTATCAGGCGGGGGTCGTGGGGAGACCCAGTACTTC. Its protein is CASSLSGGGRGETQYF.

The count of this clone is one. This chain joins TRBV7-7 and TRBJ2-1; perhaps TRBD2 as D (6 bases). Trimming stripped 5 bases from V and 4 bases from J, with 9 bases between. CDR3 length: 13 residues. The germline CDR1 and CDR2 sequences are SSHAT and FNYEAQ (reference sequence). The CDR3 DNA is TGTGCCAGCAGCCCCGGGACTTACAATGAGCAGTTCTTC. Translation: CASSPGTYNEQFF.

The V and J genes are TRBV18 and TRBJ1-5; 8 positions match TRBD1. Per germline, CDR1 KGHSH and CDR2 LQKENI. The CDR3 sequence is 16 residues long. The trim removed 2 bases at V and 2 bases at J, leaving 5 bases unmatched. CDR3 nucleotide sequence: TGTGCCAGCTCACCAGTGACAGGGGTGGGCAATCAGCCCCAGCATTTT. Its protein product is CASSPVTGVGNQPQHF. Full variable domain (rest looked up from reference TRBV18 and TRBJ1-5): NAGVMQNPRHLVRRRGQEARLRCSPMKGHSHVYWYRQLPEEGLKFMVYLQKENIIDESGMPKERFSAEFPKEGPSILRIQQVVRGDSAAYFCASSPVTGVGNQPQHFGDGTRLSIL.

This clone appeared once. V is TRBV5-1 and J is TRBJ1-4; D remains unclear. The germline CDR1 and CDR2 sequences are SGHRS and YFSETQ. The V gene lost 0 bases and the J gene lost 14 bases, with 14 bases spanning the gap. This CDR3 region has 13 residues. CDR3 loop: CASSLDSGGRLFF. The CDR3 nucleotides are TGCGCCAGCAGCTTGGACTCGGGAGGTAGGCTGTTTTTT.

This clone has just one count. CDR3 sequence (DNA): TGTGCCAGCAGCGCTCAGGGAATCGGACGCAATCAGCCCCAGCATTTT. Translation gives CASSAQGIGRNQPQHF. The rearrangement uses TRBV5-6 and TRBJ1-5, with a tentative D call TRBD1 (5 bases). Looked up from germline, CDR1 is SGHDT and CDR2 is YYEEEE. V gave up 4 bases and J gave up 2 bases, with 16 bases separating them. This CDR3 has 16 residues.